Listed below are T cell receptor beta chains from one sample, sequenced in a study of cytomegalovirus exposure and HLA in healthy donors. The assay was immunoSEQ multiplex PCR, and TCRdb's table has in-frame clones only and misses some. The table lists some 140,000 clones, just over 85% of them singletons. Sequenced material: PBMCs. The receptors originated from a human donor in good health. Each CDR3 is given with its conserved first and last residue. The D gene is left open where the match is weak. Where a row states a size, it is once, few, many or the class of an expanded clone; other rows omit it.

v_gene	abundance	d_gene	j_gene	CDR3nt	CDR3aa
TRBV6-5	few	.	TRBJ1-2	TGTGCCAGCAGAACAGGGAACTATGGCTACACCTTC	CASRTGNYGYTF
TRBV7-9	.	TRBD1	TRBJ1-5	TGTGCCAGCAGCTTCGGGACAGGGTTTCAGCCCCAGCATTTT	CASSFGTGFQPQHF
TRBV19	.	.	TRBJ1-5	TGTGCCAGTAGTATACTAGGGGTAAGGCCCCAGCATTTT	CASSILGVRPQHF
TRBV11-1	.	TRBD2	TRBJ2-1	TGTGCCAGCAGCCCTCGGACTAGCGGGGGGTTATACAATGAGCAGTTCTTC	CASSPRTSGGLYNEQFF
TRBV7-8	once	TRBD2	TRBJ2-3	TGTGCCAGCAGCGCCAGCGGGAGGGCCGAACGTAGCACAGATACGCAGTATTTT	CASSASGRAERSTDTQYF
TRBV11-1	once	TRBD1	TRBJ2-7	TGTGCCAGCAGCCGGACAGGGATGGATTCCTACGAGCAGTACTTC	CASSRTGMDSYEQYF
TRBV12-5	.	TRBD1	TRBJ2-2	TGTGCTAGTGGTTTGCCCGGGACAGAGCTCACCGGGGAGCTGTTTTTT	CASGLPGTELTGELFF
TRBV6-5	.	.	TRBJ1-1	TGTGCCAGCAGTTCCCGGGGGGGGAACACTGAAGCTTTCTTT	CASSSRGGNTEAFF
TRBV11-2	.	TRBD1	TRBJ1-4	TGTGCCAGCAGCGCCGACAGGGGGAAACTGTTTTTT	CASSADRGKLFF
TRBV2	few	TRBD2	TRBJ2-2	TGTGCCGGATCCTTAGAGCGGGGGGGCCGCGGGGAGCTGTTTTTT	CAGSLERGGRGELFF
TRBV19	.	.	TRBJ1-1	TGTGCCAGTAGTTGGACAGAGGACACTGAAGCTTTCTTT	CASSWTEDTEAFF
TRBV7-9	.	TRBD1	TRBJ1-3	TGTGCCAGCATCCTAACAGGGGTAGGAAACACCATATATTTT	CASILTGVGNTIYF
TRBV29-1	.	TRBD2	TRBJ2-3	TGCAGCGTTAATAGCGGGAGTACAGATACGCAGTATTTT	CSVNSGSTDTQYF
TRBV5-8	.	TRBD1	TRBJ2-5	TGTGCCAGCAGCCAACTACGGGGACAGGTGGTTCAAGAGACCCAGTACTTC	CASSQLRGQVVQETQYF
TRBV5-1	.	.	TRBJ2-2	TGCGCCAGCAGCTTTCGGCAACAACTAGGGGAGCTGTTTTTT	CASSFRQQLGELFF
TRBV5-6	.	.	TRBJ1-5	TGTGCCAGCAGCAAAAGGGGCAGCAATCAGCCCCAGCATTTT	CASSKRGSNQPQHF
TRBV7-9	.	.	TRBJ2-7	TGTGCCAGCGGTCAGCGGGTAACCCACGAGCAGTACTTC	CASGQRVTHEQYF
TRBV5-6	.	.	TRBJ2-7	TGTGCCAGCAGCCTCTGGGGCGCGACCTACGAGCAGTACTTC	CASSLWGATYEQYF
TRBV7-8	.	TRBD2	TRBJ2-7	TGTGCCAGCAGCTTAGACCACCGGACTAGCGCTAACTACGAGCAGTACTTC	CASSLDHRTSANYEQYF
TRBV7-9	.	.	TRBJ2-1	TGTGCCAGCAGCTTAACAGGGGACTTGCGAGGTGAGCAGTTCTTC	CASSLTGDLRGEQFF
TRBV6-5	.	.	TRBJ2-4	TGTGCCAGCAGTCTCAGGGGTATAGCCAAAAACATTCAGTACTTC	CASSLRGIAKNIQYF
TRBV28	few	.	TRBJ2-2	TGTGCCAGCAGTTTTTGGGAGTCGGCCGGGGAGCTGTTTTTT	CASSFWESAGELFF
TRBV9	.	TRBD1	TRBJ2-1	TGTGCCAGCAGCGCCGGACAGGGACAGTCCTACAATGAGCAGTTCTTC	CASSAGQGQSYNEQFF
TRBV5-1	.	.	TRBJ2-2	TGCGCCAGCAGCTTGGCACAGAGAAACACCGGGGAGCTGTTTTTT	CASSLAQRNTGELFF
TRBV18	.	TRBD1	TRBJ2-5	TGTGCCAGCTCACCCCCGGGACAGGGTGGGGAGACCCAGTACTTC	CASSPPGQGGETQYF
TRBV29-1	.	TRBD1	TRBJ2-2	TGCAGCTTCAGCAGGGGGCGAACCGGGGAGCTGTTTTTT	CSFSRGRTGELFF
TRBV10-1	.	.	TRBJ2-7	TGCGCCAGCAGCCAGGATCAATTCTACGAGCAGTACTTC	CASSQDQFYEQYF
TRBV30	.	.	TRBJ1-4	TGTGCCTGGAGCAATGGACTCACAACTAATGAAAAACTGTTTTTT	CAWSNGLTTNEKLFF
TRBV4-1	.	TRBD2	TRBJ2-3	TGCGCCAGCAGCCACACTAGCGGGACCAGCACAGATACGCAGTATTTT	CASSHTSGTSTDTQYF
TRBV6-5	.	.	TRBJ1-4	TGTGCCAGCAAGGAAGCGGTGGGTGAAAAACTGTTTTTT	CASKEAVGEKLFF
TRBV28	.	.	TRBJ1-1	TGTGCCAGCAGTTTAGTAGGAGGCGAAGCTTTCTTT	CASSLVGGEAFF
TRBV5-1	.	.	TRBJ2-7	TGCGCCAGCAGCTACCGTCAGGGGTCCGAGCAGTACTTC	CASSYRQGSEQYF
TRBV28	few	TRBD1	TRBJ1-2	TGTGCCAGCAGCGCCCCAGGGGGAATCTATGGCTACACCTTC	CASSAPGGIYGYTF
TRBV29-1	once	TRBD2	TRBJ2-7	TGCAGCGTCTACGGACTAGCGGGAGTGAGCGAGCAGTACTTC	CSVYGLAGVSEQYF
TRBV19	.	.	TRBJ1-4	TGTGCCAGTAGTATTGCCGGGAGGGAGAATGAAAAACTGTTTTTT	CASSIAGRENEKLFF
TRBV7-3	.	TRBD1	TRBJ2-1	TGTGCCAGCAGCTTAAGAGGGGGCGGCTACAATGAGCAGTTCTTC	CASSLRGGGYNEQFF
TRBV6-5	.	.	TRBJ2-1	TGTGCCAGCCGATCAGGGGGGCTTTACAATGAGCAGTTCTTC	CASRSGGLYNEQFF
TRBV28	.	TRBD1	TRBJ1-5	TGTGCCAGCAGCTGGACAGGGAATCAGCCCCAGCATTTT	CASSWTGNQPQHF
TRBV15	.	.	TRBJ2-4	TGTGCCACCAGCAGCCCAGGGTCAAACATTCAGTACTTC	CATSSPGSNIQYF
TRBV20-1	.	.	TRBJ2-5	.	CSAGTSGQYF